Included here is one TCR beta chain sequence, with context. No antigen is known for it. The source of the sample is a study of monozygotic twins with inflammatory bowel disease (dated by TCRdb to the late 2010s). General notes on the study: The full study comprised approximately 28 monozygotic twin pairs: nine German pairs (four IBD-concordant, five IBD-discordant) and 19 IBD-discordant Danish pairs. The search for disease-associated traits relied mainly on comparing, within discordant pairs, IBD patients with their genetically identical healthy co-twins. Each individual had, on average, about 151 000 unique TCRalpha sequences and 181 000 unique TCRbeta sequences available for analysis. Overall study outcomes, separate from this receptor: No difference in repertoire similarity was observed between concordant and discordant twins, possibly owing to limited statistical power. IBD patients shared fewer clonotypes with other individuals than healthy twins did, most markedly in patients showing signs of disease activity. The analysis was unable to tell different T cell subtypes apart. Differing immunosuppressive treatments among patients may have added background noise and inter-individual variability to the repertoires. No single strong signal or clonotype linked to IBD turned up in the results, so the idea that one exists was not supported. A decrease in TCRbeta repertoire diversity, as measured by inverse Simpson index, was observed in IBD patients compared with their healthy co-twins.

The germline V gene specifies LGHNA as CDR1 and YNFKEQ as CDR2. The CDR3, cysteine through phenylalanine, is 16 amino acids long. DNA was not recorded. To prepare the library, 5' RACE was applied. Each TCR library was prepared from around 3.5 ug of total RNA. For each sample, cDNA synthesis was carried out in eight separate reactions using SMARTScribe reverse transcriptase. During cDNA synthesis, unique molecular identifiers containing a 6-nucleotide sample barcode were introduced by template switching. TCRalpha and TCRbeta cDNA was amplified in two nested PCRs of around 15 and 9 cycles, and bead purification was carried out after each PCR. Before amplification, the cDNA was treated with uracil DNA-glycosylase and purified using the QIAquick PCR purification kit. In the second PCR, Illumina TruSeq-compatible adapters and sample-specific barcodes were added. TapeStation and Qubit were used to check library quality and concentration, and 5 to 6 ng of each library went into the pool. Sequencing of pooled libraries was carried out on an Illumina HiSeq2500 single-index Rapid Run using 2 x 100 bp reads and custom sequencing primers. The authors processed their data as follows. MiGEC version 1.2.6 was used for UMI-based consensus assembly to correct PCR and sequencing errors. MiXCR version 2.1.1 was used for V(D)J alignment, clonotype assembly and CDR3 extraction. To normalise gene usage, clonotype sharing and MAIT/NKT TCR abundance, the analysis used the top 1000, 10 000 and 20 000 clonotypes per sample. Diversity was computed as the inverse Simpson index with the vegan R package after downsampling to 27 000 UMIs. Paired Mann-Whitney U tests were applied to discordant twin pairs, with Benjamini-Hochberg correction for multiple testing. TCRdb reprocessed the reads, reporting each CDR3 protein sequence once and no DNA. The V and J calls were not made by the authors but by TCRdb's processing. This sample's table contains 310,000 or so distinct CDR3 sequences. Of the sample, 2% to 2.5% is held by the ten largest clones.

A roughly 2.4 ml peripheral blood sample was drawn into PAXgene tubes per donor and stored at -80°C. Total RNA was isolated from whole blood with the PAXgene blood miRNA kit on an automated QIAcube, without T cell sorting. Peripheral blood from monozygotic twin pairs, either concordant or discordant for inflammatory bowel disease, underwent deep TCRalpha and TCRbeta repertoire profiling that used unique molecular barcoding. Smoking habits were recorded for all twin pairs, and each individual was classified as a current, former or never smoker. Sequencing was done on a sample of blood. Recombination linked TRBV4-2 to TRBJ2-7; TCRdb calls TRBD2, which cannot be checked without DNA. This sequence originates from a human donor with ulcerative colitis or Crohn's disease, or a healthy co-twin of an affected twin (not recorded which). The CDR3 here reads CASSQDRLAGSYEQYF.